A selection of T cell receptor beta chains follows, all from one sample in a study of cytomegalovirus exposure and HLA in healthy donors. TCRdb keeps only in-frame clones here, not all; method: immunoSEQ multiplex PCR. The table records some 120,000 clones, over 65% of them present only once. The sequencing sample was made of PBMCs. All receptors come from a man aged 18 to 35 in good health and CMV-seronegative. The CDR3 runs from the conserved cysteine through the conserved F or W. A D gene is named only where the DNA matches it firmly. Size values are once, few and many counts, or a class for expanded clones, and some rows have none.

clone_size	v_call	j_call	d_call	cdr3_nt	cdr3_aa
.	TRBV6-1	TRBJ1-5	TRBD1	TGTGCCAGCAAAGCTACAGGGGGCAGAGATCAGCCCCAGCATTTT	CASKATGGRDQPQHF
.	TRBV19	TRBJ2-1	TRBD2	TGTGCCAGTAGTAAATTTAGCGGGGGGTTAAATGAGCAGTTCTTC	CASSKFSGGLNEQFF
.	TRBV6-6	TRBJ1-1	.	TGTGCCAGCAGTTACTCGAGACTCTCAAACACTGAAGCTTTCTTT	CASSYSRLSNTEAFF
few	TRBV7-9	TRBJ2-5	TRBD2	TGTGCCAGCAGCCGCGGGGTAGCGGGGGCGATACAAGAGACCCAGTACTTC	CASSRGVAGAIQETQYF
.	TRBV5-1	TRBJ1-1	.	TGCGCCAGCAGCTTGAAGCAGAACACTGAAGCTTTCTTT	CASSLKQNTEAFF
.	TRBV2	TRBJ1-2	TRBD1	TGTGCCAGCAGCTGGGACAGGCAGGATGGCTACACCTTC	CASSWDRQDGYTF
.	TRBV6-1	TRBJ1-2	.	TGTGCCAGCAGTGAAGGGGCACGGTCCTATGGCTACACCTTC	CASSEGARSYGYTF
few	TRBV6-1	TRBJ1-1	.	TGTGCCAGCAGTGAAGGTGGGGCGAACACTGAAGCTTTCTTT	CASSEGGANTEAFF
.	TRBV5-4	TRBJ2-7	TRBD2	TGTGCCAGCAGCTTTCATGGCGGGGGGAGGGAGCAGTACTTC	CASSFHGGGREQYF
once	TRBV5-4	TRBJ2-7	.	TGTGCCAGCAGCTTGGGGAGGGTGGGAGCTAGGCAGTACTTC	CASSLGRVGARQYF
.	TRBV7-9	TRBJ1-2	.	TGTGCCAGCAGCTTAGTCTCAGGGTTGGGCTACACCTTC	CASSLVSGLGYTF
.	TRBV6-5	TRBJ2-1	.	TGTGCCAGCAGTTACTCCAGGACGGGATACAATGAGCAGTTCTTC	CASSYSRTGYNEQFF
.	TRBV27	TRBJ2-7	TRBD1	TGTGCCAGCAGTGCCTGGACAGGGGGCTCCTACGAGCAGTACTTC	CASSAWTGGSYEQYF
.	TRBV6-5	TRBJ1-1	.	TGTGCCAGCAGGCCGACAGGAGGCACTGAAGCTTTCTTT	CASRPTGGTEAFF
.	TRBV7-2	TRBJ1-4	.	TGTGCCAGCAGCTTATACGCGGGGACTAATGAAAAACTGTTTTTT	CASSLYAGTNEKLFF
.	TRBV19	TRBJ1-6	TRBD1	TGTGCCAGTAGTATAGGAGGACAGGTGAATTCACCCCTCCACTTT	CASSIGGQVNSPLHF
few	TRBV11-2	TRBJ1-1	.	TGTGCCAGCGGACTCAGGAACACTGAAGCTTTCTTT	CASGLRNTEAFF
.	TRBV6-5	TRBJ1-2	TRBD1	TGTGCCAGCAGTTACGGACAGGGGGCGTCTAATGGCTACACCTTC	CASSYGQGASNGYTF
.	TRBV10-3	TRBJ2-4	TRBD2	TGTGCCATCGGGGCTAGCGGGGGGGCCAAAAACATTCAGTACTTC	CAIGASGGAKNIQYF
.	TRBV19	TRBJ1-6	.	TGTGCCAGTAGTATAGGTGCAGGGCCGAATTCACCCCTCCACTTT	CASSIGAGPNSPLHF
.	TRBV6-5	TRBJ2-7	TRBD1	TGTGCCAGCAGTTACTTTACCGGGACAGGGCCCTACGAGCAGTACTTC	CASSYFTGTGPYEQYF
.	TRBV5-1	TRBJ2-3	TRBD1	TGCGCCAGCAACAGGGGGAAGAGCACAGATACGCAGTATTTT	CASNRGKSTDTQYF
.	TRBV2	TRBJ1-5	TRBD1	TGTGCCAGCAGTGAAAGGACAGGGCAAGAACAGCCCCAGCATTTT	CASSERTGQEQPQHF
.	TRBV4-3	TRBJ2-1	.	TGCGCCAGCAGCCAAGAGGTGGCGCGGGGTTCAACGGAAGAGCAGTTCTTC	CASSQEVARGSTEEQFF
.	TRBV6-5	TRBJ1-2	.	TGTGCCAGCAGTTTGGGGAGCTATGGCTACACCTTC	CASSLGSYGYTF
once	TRBV15	TRBJ2-7	.	TGTGCCACCAGCAAGGAGGGGTCCAAATCCTACGAGCAGTACTTC	CATSKEGSKSYEQYF
.	TRBV9	TRBJ2-1	TRBD2	TGTGCCAGCAGCGTTCGCCCTAGCGGGGAGACTGGTGAGCAGTTCTTC	CASSVRPSGETGEQFF
.	TRBV4-3	TRBJ1-2	.	TGCGCCAGCAGCCAAGGGAGGGGTACTAACTATGGCTACACCTTC	CASSQGRGTNYGYTF
.	TRBV10-1	TRBJ2-1	TRBD1	TGCGCCAGCGGAACAGGGGTCAATGAGCAGTTCTTC	CASGTGVNEQFF
once	TRBV5-5	TRBJ1-1	.	TGTGCCAGCAGCTTGGGACAGCCGAACACTGAAGCTTTCTTT	CASSLGQPNTEAFF
.	TRBV5-4	TRBJ2-5	TRBD1	TGTGCCAGCAGCCGACCCGGGACAGGGGAGCAAGAGACCCAGTACTTC	CASSRPGTGEQETQYF
.	TRBV6-5	TRBJ2-7	.	TGTGCCAGCAGGGACACCCGCTCCTACGAGCAGTACTTC	CASRDTRSYEQYF
.	TRBV12-5	TRBJ2-3	TRBD1	TGTGCTAGTGGTACACAGGGGACAGATACGCAGTATTTT	CASGTQGTDTQYF
.	TRBV13	TRBJ1-2	.	TGTGCCAGCAGCTTAGGCCTGCAGGCCCGGCATCCGATTTATGGCTACACCTTC	CASSLGLQARHPIYGYTF
.	TRBV19	TRBJ2-5	.	TGTGCCACCCGCGGGGACGGAGAGACCCAGTACTTC	CATRGDGETQYF
.	TRBV5-1	TRBJ2-7	TRBD2	TGCGCCAGCAGCTCAGGGACTAGCGGGAGCCTACTTACTTCCTACGAGCAGTACTTC	CASSSGTSGSLLTSYEQYF
.	TRBV6-6	TRBJ1-5	TRBD1	TGTGCCAGCAGTCCGGGACAGATGAGCAATCAGCCCCAGCATTTT	CASSPGQMSNQPQHF